The clone carrying this T cell receptor (beta chain) was seen at least ten times. Its antigen remains unknown. TCRdb redid the calling of the RT-PCR reads with MiXCR, one entry per CDR3 protein. The sample lists about 190,000 distinct CDR3 sequences, around 14% seen once, with 20% to 30% in the top ten. Germline CDR1 and CDR2: LGHNA and YSLEER. V lost 3 bases and J 2 bases, leaving 14 bases between the germline ends. The CDR3 runs 16 residues. The data belong to a study of response to subunit inactivated influenza vaccine. Study-level points and caveats: T cells newly recruited by each seasonal influenza vaccination are few, the authors suggested.

The V gene is TRBV4-3, the J gene TRBJ2-1; D is ambiguous. Sequencing was performed on CD8+ T cells sorted from PBMCs, taken 5 to 6 days after vaccination. This receptor was identified in a man aged 45-65 years who received an inactivated influenza vaccine. DNA for the CDR3: TGCGCCAGCAGCCACCAGAGTGCGGTAACCTACAATGAGCAGTTCTTC. This codes for CASSHQSAVTYNEQFF.